These 13 T cell receptor beta chains were sequenced from one sample in a study of T cells expressing NK-cell markers (dated by TCRdb to the early 2020s). The receptor library was made with 5' RACE. The sample was run on an Illumina HiSeq 2000. TCRdb reprocessed the reads; each CDR3 protein sequence makes one entry, and DNA is unavailable. The table kept for this sample lists 150,000 or so distinct CDR3 sequences. Jointly, the top ten make up about 18% of the sample. Input material: blood T cells: a sorted CD56 or NKG2C T cell subset, CD4+ or CD8+ T cells, or bulk PBMC T cells (not recorded which). The receptors were sampled from a woman between 18 and 75 years old in good health.

The chain carries TRBV7-2 and TRBJ1-1; the TRBD1 assignment by TCRdb is unverifiable without DNA. The CDR3 is 14 amino acids. Per the germline V gene, CDR1 is SGHTA and CDR2 is FQGNSA. CDR3 sequence reads: CASSYQGANTEAFF.

The V call is TRBV12-3 or TRBV12-4, the J call TRBJ2-7; TCRdb designates TRBD1, a call that cannot be tested without DNA. There are 14 residues in the CDR3. CDR3 protein: CASTPPGTDYEQYF.

CDR3 in amino acids: CASSFGTSGRNGDTQYF. The rearrangement uses TRBV5-6 and TRBJ2-3; TCRdb designates TRBD2, a call that cannot be tested without DNA. The CDR3 runs 17 residues. CDR1 SGHDT and CDR2 YYEEEE come from the germline V gene.

V usage is TRBV11-2 and J usage is TRBJ1-1; TCRdb lists TRBD1, though no DNA is available to test this call. Germline V gives CDR1 SGHAT, CDR2 FQNNGV. The CDR3 extends over 16 amino acids. The CDR3 protein is CASSPGWGREYTEAFF.

The gene calls are TRBV19 and TRBJ2-2. Germline CDR1 and CDR2: LNHDA and SQIVND (reference sequence). The CDR3 length is 14 residues. Here the CDR3 reads CASSILANTGELFF.

This chain links TRBV20-1 with TRBJ1-1. The CDR3 is made up of 13 amino acids. Germline V gene lookup returns CDR1 DFQATT and CDR2 SNEGSKA (reference sequence). The CDR3 sequence is CSASKGLNTEAFF.

This CDR3 reads CATSEGQGAGNTEAFF. This chain uses TRBV24-1 with TRBJ1-1; TCRdb lists TRBD1, though no DNA is available to test this call. CDR1 and CDR2 from the germline V gene are KGHDR and SFDVKD. This CDR3 comprises 16 residues.

J is TRBJ2-7 and V is TRBV7-8; TCRdb picks TRBD1, but there is no DNA to check that call. Germline assignment: CDR1 SGHVS and CDR2 FQNEAQ. This CDR3 is 15 amino acids long. CDR3 loop: CASSLSGDTFYEQYF.

The rearrangement uses TRBV20-1 and TRBJ2-4; without DNA, the TCRdb call of TRBD2 cannot be checked. The CDR3 consists of 17 residues. Germline V gives CDR1 DFQATT, CDR2 SNEGSKA (reference sequence). The CDR3 spells CSARGNPAQGEENIQYF.

The V and J genes are TRBV7-2 and TRBJ1-1; there is no DNA to check the TCRdb D call of TRBD1. CDR1 and CDR2 from the germline V gene are SGHTA and FQGNSA. The CDR3 is 13 residues long. The CDR3 here is CASSSRQTNEAFF.

This rearrangement joins TRBV5-6 to TRBJ1-2; TCRdb picks TRBD1, but there is no DNA to check that call. The CDR3 sequence is 14 residues long. The V gene's germline CDR1 is SGHDT and CDR2 YYEEEE. The CDR3 here is CASSLPRTEYGYTF.

The chain is built from TRBV4-1 and TRBJ1-5. In germline, CDR1 is MGHRA, CDR2 YSYEKL. The CDR3 runs 14 residues. The CDR3 region is CASSHREPNQPQHF.

The chain uses TRBV6-5 and TRBJ1-2. This CDR3 spans 12 amino acids. Germline V CDR1 and CDR2: MNHEY, SVGAGI. This chain's CDR3 is CASKSDNYGYTF.